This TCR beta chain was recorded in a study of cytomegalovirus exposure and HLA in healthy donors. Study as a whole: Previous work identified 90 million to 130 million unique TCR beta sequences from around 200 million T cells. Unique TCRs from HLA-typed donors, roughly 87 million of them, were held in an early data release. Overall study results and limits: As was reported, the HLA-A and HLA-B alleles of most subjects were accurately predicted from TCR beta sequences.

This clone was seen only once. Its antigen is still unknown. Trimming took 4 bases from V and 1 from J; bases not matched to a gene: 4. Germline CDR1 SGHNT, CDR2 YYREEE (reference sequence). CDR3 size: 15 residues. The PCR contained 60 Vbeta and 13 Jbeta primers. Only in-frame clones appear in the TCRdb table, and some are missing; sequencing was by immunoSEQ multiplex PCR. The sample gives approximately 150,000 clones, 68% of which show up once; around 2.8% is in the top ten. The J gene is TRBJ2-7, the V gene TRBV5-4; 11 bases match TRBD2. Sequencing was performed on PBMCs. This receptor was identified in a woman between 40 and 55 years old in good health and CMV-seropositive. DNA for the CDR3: TGTGCCAGCAGCGTCACTAGCGGGGGTTCCTACGAGCAGTACTTC. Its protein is CASSVTSGGSYEQYF.